These 16 T cell receptor beta chains came from one sample sequenced in a study of T cells in Graves' hyperthyroidism and ophthalmopathy. Amplified TCR beta CDR3 regions derived from RNA transcripts. TCR CDR3 regions were first amplified by RT-PCR with HTBI primers. TCRdb recomputed calls from the multiplex PCR reads with MiXCR, one row per CDR3 protein. The table includes hundreds of thousands of distinct CDR3 sequences, roughly 20% detected once. The specimen sequenced was blood. These receptors all stem from a woman in her fifties or sixties with Graves' hyperthyroidism that later progressed to Graves' ophthalmopathy.

Note on this clonotype: A read error is possible here, since a much larger clone lies one base away. The J gene is TRBJ1-1, the V gene TRBV5-6; tentatively, D is TRBD1 (6 bases). Germline V lookup: CDR1 SGHDT, CDR2 YYEEEE. The CDR3 runs to 15 residues. V was pared by 0 bases and J by 6 bases, with 15 bases between. DNA of the CDR3: TGTGCCAGCAGCTTGGTTGGGGGCCGCGACGCTGAAGCTTTCTTT. This translates into CASSLVGGRDAEAFF.

This clonotype appeared many times. This chain uses TRBV12-3 or TRBV12-4 with TRBJ2-4; perhaps TRBD2 as D (6 bases). The CDR3 sequence is 12 residues long. Trimming took 5 bases from V and 12 from J, leaving 14 bases between them. This CDR3 reads CASSLPPGDQYF. The CDR3 DNA sequence: TGTGCCAGCAGTCTTCCCCCGGGGGATCAGTACTTC.

This chain uses TRBV6-2 or TRBV6-3 with TRBJ2-7; 8 bases are a match to TRBD2. V lost 0 bases and J lost 5; bases outside the gene matches: 9. CDR1 and CDR2 (germline): MNHEY, SVGEGT. The CDR3 has 16 amino acids. CDR3: CASSYSTASGSHEQYF. The CDR3 bases are TGTGCCAGCAGTTACTCGACGGCTAGCGGGTCCCACGAGCAGTACTTC.

In this sample, this clonotype turned up a few times. The rearrangement joins TRBV9 to TRBJ1-1, with D uncertain. Germline V lookup: CDR1 SGDLS, CDR2 YYNGEE. The CDR3 extends over 15 amino acids. Trimming took off 0 bases at V and 1 base at J, with 10 bases between the two ends. Here the CDR3 DNA reads TGTGCCAGCAGCGTAGTATCTTCGGGGAACACTGAAGCTTTCTTT. This translates into CASSVVSSGNTEAFF. The full variable domain, its missing parts supplied by reference TRBV9 and TRBJ1-1, is DSGVTQTPKHLITATGQRVTLRCSPRSGDLSVYWYQQSLDQGLQFLIQYYNGEERAKGNILERFSAQQFPDLHSELNLSSLELGDSALYFCASSVVSSGNTEAFFGQGTRLTVV.

V usage is TRBV9 and J usage is TRBJ2-5, with D uncertain. There are 13 residues in the CDR3. Germline loops: CDR1 SGDLS, CDR2 YYNGEE. V was pared by 4 bases and J by 4 bases, with 11 bases between. In DNA form, the CDR3 reads TGTGCCAGCAGCACCAGACCATTAGAGACCCAGTACTTC. Translation: CASSTRPLETQYF.

The chain is built from TRBV6-2 or TRBV6-3 and TRBJ2-1; 11 nucleotides line up with TRBD2. J gave up 0 bases and V 0 bases, and 10 bases lay outside the gene matches. CDR3 length: 20 amino acids. CDR1 MNHEY and CDR2 SVGEGT come from the germline V gene. CDR3 bases: TGTGCCAGCAGTTACTCGAGTGGACTAGCGGGTGCTAGCTCCTACAATGAGCAGTTCTTC. It translates to CASSYSSGLAGASSYNEQFF.

This chain uses TRBV12-3 or TRBV12-4 with TRBJ2-3; possibly TRBD2 for D (7 bases). CDR3 size: 16 residues. V dropped 7 bases and J dropped 5 bases, with 22 bases sitting between them. The CDR3 nucleotides are TGTGCCAGCACTATCGCAGGGGAGGGGTGGGTAGATACGCAGTATTTT. Its translation is CASTIAGEGWVDTQYF.

In its sample, this clonotype was seen many times. The V call is TRBV2, the J call TRBJ1-2, with D perhaps matching TRBD1 (6 bases). Looked up from germline, CDR1 is SNHLY and CDR2 is FYNNEI. Trimming took off 6 bases at V and 2 bases at J, with 13 bases between the two ends. CDR3 length: 14 amino acids. CDR3 bases: TGTGCCAGCAGCCGGACGGGACAAAACTATGGCTACACCTTC. Translated: CASSRTGQNYGYTF.

The table lists this clonotype with many counts. The gene calls are TRBV6-5 and TRBJ2-3; TRBD2 matches 10 bases. The germline gives CDR1 MNHEY, CDR2 SVGAGI. With 0 bases clipped from V and 2 bases from J, the junction kept 14 bases outside the gene matches. This CDR3 is 20 amino acids long. The CDR3 bases are TGTGCCAGCAGTTACTCGGGCATCCACGGTAGCGGGGGGTACACAGATACGCAGTATTTT. Translation gives CASSYSGIHGSGGYTDTQYF.

V is TRBV7-9 and J is TRBJ2-7, with D possibly matching TRBD2 (7 bases). This CDR3 has 15 residues. The V gene's germline CDR1 is SEHNR and CDR2 FQNEAQ (reference sequence). Trimming left V 6 bases short and J 1 base short, with 16 bases between. In DNA form, the CDR3 reads TGTGCCAGCAGTATGGGGGGGGCAGGGTCCTACGAGCAGTACTTC. This encodes CASSMGGAGSYEQYF.

On this clonotype itself: This clone may be a read error of a much larger clone one base away. The CDR3 is CANLRTRGTEAFF. CDR3 coding DNA: TGTGCTAATCTCCGAACTCGTGGGACTGAAGCTTTCTTT. The chain recombines TRBV12-5 with TRBJ1-1; D unclear. The CDR3 extends over 13 amino acids. V lost 10 bases and J lost 5, with 17 bases in between. The germline V gene encodes CDR1 LGHNT and CDR2 FRNRAP.

This clonotype was found many times. This chain connects TRBV29-1 to TRBJ1-1, with 8 bases lining up with TRBD1. Germline loops: CDR1 SQVTM, CDR2 ANQGSEA. This CDR3 has 15 amino acids. V was pared by 3 bases and J by 1 base, with 7 bases of the junction left unmatched. The CDR3 is CSVDPGGGGNTEAFF. The CDR3 coding sequence is TGCAGCGTTGACCCAGGGGGCGGCGGGAACACTGAAGCTTTCTTT.

This clonotype was detected ten times or more. The chain recombines TRBV5-1 with TRBJ2-3; 8 positions agree with TRBD1. From germline, CDR1 is SGHRS and CDR2 YFSETQ. Unmatched junction bases numbered 10, after V lost 7 bases and J lost 0 bases. The CDR3 is made up of 16 amino acids. CDR3: CASQKTGEASTDTQYF. The CDR3 bases are TGCGCCAGCCAAAAGACAGGGGAAGCTAGCACAGATACGCAGTATTTT.

In this sample, this clonotype turned up many times. The gene calls are TRBV27 and TRBJ2-5; D is undetermined. This CDR3 has 13 amino acids. The V gene's germline CDR1 is MNHEY and CDR2 SMNVEV (reference sequence). V was cut by 3 bases and J by 4 bases, with 9 bases left in between. CDR3 in amino acids: CASSLRAPETQYF. The CDR3 bases are TGTGCCAGCAGTTTGCGTGCGCCAGAGACCCAGTACTTC.

In its sample, this clonotype was seen a few times. The rearrangement uses TRBV20-1 and TRBJ2-1, with 12 nucleotides matching TRBD2. Looked up from germline, CDR1 is DFQATT and CDR2 is SNEGSKA (reference sequence). The V gene end was trimmed by 4 bases and the J gene end by 7 bases; junction bases not matched to a gene: 11. The CDR3 totals 16 residues. CDR3: CSAILPLAGGPNEQFF. The CDR3 bases are TGCAGTGCTATTCTTCCCCTAGCGGGGGGGCCAAATGAGCAGTTCTTC.

Notes on this clonotype: This may arise from a read error, as a much more abundant clone is one base away. The chain is built from TRBV25-1 and TRBJ1-5; TRBD1 is a possible D gene (5 bases). With 8 bases removed from V and 2 bases from J, the gap between germline ends came to 22 bases. This CDR3 contains 17 residues. Germline V CDR1 and CDR2: MGHDK, SYGVNS. The CDR3 protein is CASRSRGDGTGNQPQHF. The CDR3 DNA follows: TGTGCCAGCCGGAGTAGAGGGGACGGAACCGGCAATCAGCCCCAGCATTTT.